The clone carrying this T cell receptor (beta chain) appeared a few times. Its cognate antigen is unknown. CDR1 is LNHDA, CDR2 SQIVND, per germline (reference sequence). Trimming took off 4 bases at V and 6 bases at J, with 12 bases between the two ends. This CDR3 has 13 residues. This sample was included in a study of shared clonotypes between healthy human individuals. For each subset, genomic DNA was distributed in equal portions over several immunoSEQ plates. Only in-frame clones appear in the TCRdb table, and some are missing; sequencing was by immunoSEQ multiplex PCR. The table includes 550,000 to 850,000 clones, around 77% detected once. Study-level results: Shared clonotypes: about 4.6% naive CD4, around 3.7% naive CD8, less than 2.5% memory CD4, more than 0.3% memory CD8. Blood alone was sampled, and tissue repertoires likely differ.

Sequencing was carried out using memory CD4+ T cells sorted from blood. Specified subset: CD45RA-negative fraction. V gene TRBV19 combines with J gene TRBJ1-2, with D unclear. This receptor was obtained from a woman in her twenties or thirties in good health. The chain's CDR3 is CASSRLTNDGYTF. For the CDR3, the DNA is TGTGCCAGTAGTAGACTCACGAATGATGGCTACACCTTC. Looking up the rest from reference TRBV19 and TRBJ1-2 gives the full variable domain: DGGITQSPKYLFRKEGQNVTLSCEQNLNHDAMYWYRQDPGQGLRLIYYSQIVNDFQKGDIAEGYSVSREKKESFPLTVTSAQKNPTAFYLCASSRLTNDGYTFGSGTRLTVV.